A single sample is the source of the 9 T cell receptor beta chains below, sequenced in a study of PD-L1 blockade in urothelial cancer. The time point: peripheral blood 6 weeks after treatment start. Some clones are missing from TCRdb's copy, which holds only in-frame ones; the method was immunoSEQ multiplex PCR. This sample has 72,000 or so clones; more than 70% occur once, and the top ten carry 11%. The specimen comprised PBMCs, sampled around atezolizumab (anti-PD-L1) treatment. These TCRs come from a man aged 55 to 70 with urothelial cancer.

The chain employs TRBV2 and TRBJ2-7; possibly TRBD1 for D (6 bases). The germline V and J ends were trimmed by 7 bases and 2 bases, with 15 bases remaining between them. The V gene's germline CDR1 is SNHLY and CDR2 FYNNEI. The CDR3 has 14 residues. This chain's CDR3 is CASMRGGSPYEQYF. Here the CDR3 DNA reads TGTGCCAGCATGCGAGGGGGATCCCCCTACGAGCAGTACTTC.

The chain couples TRBV11-2 to TRBJ2-3; TRBD1 agrees at 10 bases. Germline loops: CDR1 SGHAT, CDR2 FQNNGV. The CDR3 consists of 16 residues. V dropped 5 bases and J dropped 6; count of bases not matched to a gene: 11. DNA for the CDR3: TGTGCCAGCAGCCGGACCGCGACAGGGGGCTTGGATACGCAGTATTTT. Its translation: CASSRTATGGLDTQYF.

About this clone itself: A much larger clone lies one base from this, so it may be a read error. Other DNA sequences in the sample encode the same CDR3. V and J are TRBV6-1 and TRBJ1-5; D unclear. Germline values: CDR1 MNHNS, CDR2 SASEGT. The CDR3 is 14 residues long. Trimming removed 3 bases from V and 0 bases from J, with 6 bases in between. The CDR3 DNA follows: TGTGCCAGCAGTGACCTTTATAGCAATCAGCCCCAGCATTTT. Translated, it gives CASSDLYSNQPQHF.

The chain is built from TRBV5-8 and TRBJ1-5, with D uncertain. V lost 2 bases to trimming and J lost 0 bases, with 9 bases between them. Germline V CDR1 and CDR2: SGHTS, YDEGEE. This CDR3 contains 15 residues. CDR3 coding DNA: TGTGCCAGCAGCTTTCCGGGTTATAGCAATCAGCCCCAGCATTTT. This sequence encodes CASSFPGYSNQPQHF.

The chain uses TRBV10-3 and TRBJ2-7; D unresolved. Trimming pared 6 bases from V and 0 bases from J, leaving 12 bases between. CDR1 is ENHRY, CDR2 SYGVKD, per germline. The CDR3 contains 14 residues. CDR3: CAIRLDLSSYEQYF. DNA for the CDR3: TGTGCCATCAGACTCGACTTGAGCTCCTACGAGCAGTACTTC.

The V call is TRBV11-2, the J call TRBJ1-1; 7 bases are a match to TRBD1. The CDR3 runs 13 residues. V dropped 8 bases and J dropped 0; count of bases not matched to a gene: 3. The germline CDR1 and CDR2 sequences are SGHAT and FQNNGV. CDR3 sequence: CASGGQLNTEAFF. Written as DNA, the CDR3 is TGTGCCAGCGGGGGACAGCTGAACACTGAAGCTTTCTTT. The complete variable domain, with remaining parts taken from reference TRBV11-2 and TRBJ1-1, reads EAGVAQSPRYKIIEKRQSVAFWCNPISGHATLYWYQQILGQGPKLLIQFQNNGVVDDSQLPKDRFSAERLKGVDSTLKIQPAKLEDSAVYLCASGGQLNTEAFFGQGTRLTVV.

The chain recombines TRBV5-6 with TRBJ2-1, with 8 nucleotides matching TRBD1. V shed 6 bases, J shed 4 bases, and the junction held 12 bases outside the gene matches. This CDR3 comprises 16 residues. Germline V gene data show CDR1 as SGHDT and CDR2 as YYEEEE. The CDR3 protein is CASTLWWDRLYNEQFF. The DNA for the CDR3 is TGTGCCAGCACCTTATGGTGGGACAGGCTGTACAATGAGCAGTTCTTC.

The chain couples TRBV6-4 to TRBJ1-2, with D possibly being TRBD1 (5 bases). The CDR3 has 16 residues. In germline, CDR1 is MRHNA, CDR2 SNTAGT. Between the trimmed V and J ends, which lost 4 bases and 2 bases, there was a span of 17 bases. The CDR3 is CASSANPGRGNYGYTF. The CDR3 bases are TGTGCCAGCAGTGCAAACCCAGGGCGGGGAAACTATGGCTACACCTTC.

V gene TRBV19 combines with J gene TRBJ2-7, with 12 bases identical to TRBD2. V shed 8 bases and J 3 bases; nucleotides not matched to a gene: 17. In germline, CDR1 is LNHDA, CDR2 SQIVND (reference sequence). The CDR3 runs to 18 residues. CDR3 amino acids: CASSPQALTSGSFYEQYF. The CDR3 DNA reads TGTGCCAGTTCCCCTCAGGCCCTGACTAGCGGGAGCTTCTACGAGCAGTACTTC.